This TCR beta chain was observed in a study of cytomegalovirus exposure and HLA in healthy donors. Whole-study findings and limits: A previous analysis found most TCR beta V segments productive roughly 87% or roughly 30% of the time.

This CDR3 spans 16 amino acids. V lost 7 bases, J lost 1 base, and 13 bases stayed unmatched. Germline values: CDR1 MGHDK, CDR2 SYGVNS. 13 Jbeta primers and 60 Vbeta primers were used for the PCR. Assay used: immunoSEQ multiplex PCR; TCRdb lists only in-frame clones, some missing. The repertoire consists of 100,000 to 150,000 clones, with roughly 82% occurring once and the leading ten covering roughly 3.5%. This clone was observed a single time. The antigen remains undetermined. The chain carries TRBV25-1 and TRBJ2-7; 7 positions match TRBD1. The sample consisted of PBMCs. This TCR came from a human donor in good health. CDR3 residues: CASKGAGRGGSYEQYF. The CDR3 region has the DNA TGTGCCAGCAAGGGGGCAGGTCGTGGGGGTTCCTACGAGCAGTACTTC.